Described below is a single T cell receptor beta chain sequence and its context. Its antigen is not identified. This sample was included in a study of Ad26.COV2.S vaccination and SARS-CoV-2 variants. Study-wide findings and caveats: Ad26.COV2.S recipients had broader spike-specific TCRs (P = 0.0014).

This table comes from immunoSEQ multiplex PCR, and its TCRdb copy is limited to in-frame clones, with some not included. The repertoire holds 180,000 or so clones, around 88% seen once, with under 7.5% in the top ten. Between the trimmed V and J ends, which lost 3 bases and 4 bases, there was a span of 16 bases. This CDR3 has 15 residues. The germline CDR1 and CDR2 sequences are SGHNT and YYREEE (reference sequence). Sequencing used peripheral blood, obtained after recovery from COVID-19. The chain uses TRBV5-4 and TRBJ1-1; a possible D gene is TRBD1 (5 bases). This clonotype originated in a human donor who had recovered from COVID-19. CDR3 bases: TGTGCCAGCAGCTCCCGGGGGGAGTGGACCACTGAAGCTTTCTTT. This sequence encodes CASSSRGEWTTEAFF.